These T cell receptor beta chains were read from a single sample in a study of T cells in tumors and immune-related adverse events. TCRdb's table, derived via immunoSEQ multiplex PCR, lists solely in-frame clones and lacks some. Of roughly 23,000 clones detected, about 93% appear once; the ten largest clones hold 1.3% to 1.5%. This specimen consisted of lymph node tissue, obtained from a patient treated with anti-PD-1 therapy. All receptors derive from a female donor with metastatic renal cell carcinoma. Both conserved end residues are part of each CDR3. D genes are given only for firm matches. The listing skips clone size in some rows; elsewhere it reads once, few, many or a size class.

size	D	J	V	CDR3	DNA
NA	TRBD1	TRBJ1-1	TRBV5-1	CASSERTGGAFF	TGCGCCAGCAGCGAACGGACAGGTGGCGCTTTCTTT
NA	NA	TRBJ1-1	TRBV25-1	CASSEYFPGRNTEAFF	TGTGCCAGCAGTGAATATTTCCCGGGTAGGAACACTGAAGCTTTCTTT
NA	NA	TRBJ2-7	TRBV5-1	CASSLDPPGSGFNEQYF	TGCGCCAGCAGCTTGGACCCACCGGGGTCCGGATTCAACGAGCAGTACTTC
NA	NA	TRBJ2-7	TRBV7-9	CASSLNGVGEQYF	TGTGCCAGCAGCTTAAACGGGGTCGGTGAGCAGTACTTC
NA	TRBD2	TRBJ2-7	TRBV27	CASSSGLDYEQYF	TGTGCCAGCAGTTCCGGACTAGACTACGAGCAGTACTTC
NA	NA	TRBJ1-2	TRBV12-5	CASGSGTGYTF	TGTGCTAGTGGGTCGGGGACCGGCTACACCTTC
NA	TRBD2	TRBJ2-5	TRBV11-3	CASSPRPGLAGRETQYF	TGTGCCAGCAGCCCGCGGCCGGGACTAGCGGGAAGGGAGACCCAGTACTTC
NA	NA	TRBJ1-4	TRBV28	CASRRRQILGEKLFF	TGTGCCAGCAGACGACGACAAATCTTGGGTGAAAAACTGTTTTTT
once	NA	TRBJ2-7	TRBV2	CASSRTYEQYF	TGTGCCAGCAGTAGAACCTACGAGCAGTACTTC
NA	NA	TRBJ2-7	TRBV23-1	CASSQPRAEQYF	TGCGCCAGCAGTCAACCACGGGCCGAGCAGTACTTC
NA	NA	TRBJ1-2	TRBV6-6	CASQGVNYGYTF	TGTGCCTCCCAAGGGGTAAACTATGGCTACACCTTC
NA	TRBD2	TRBJ2-1	TRBV4-2	CASSQAGLAGEYNEQFF	TGTGCCAGCAGCCAAGCTGGACTAGCGGGGGAATACAATGAGCAGTTCTTC
NA	TRBD1	TRBJ2-7	TRBV2	CASSRRDRLGQYF	TGTGCCAGCAGTCGCCGGGACAGACTCGGCCAGTACTTC
NA	TRBD1	TRBJ1-1	TRBV5-6	CASSSNRDREFGEAFF	TGTGCCAGCAGCTCCAACCGAGACAGGGAGTTTGGAGAAGCTTTCTTT
NA	TRBD2	TRBJ2-3	TRBV4-2	CASSQDGTSGLISTDTQYF	TGTGCCAGCAGCCAAGATGGGACTAGCGGTTTGATCAGCACAGATACGCAGTATTTT
NA	NA	TRBJ2-7	TRBV11-3	CASSVTGYEQCF	TGTGCCAGCAGCGTTACAGGGTACGAGCAGTGCTTC
NA	TRBD2	TRBJ2-1	TRBV27	CASKPAGVQTREQFF	TGTGCCAGCAAGCCAGCGGGGGTCCAGACCCGAGAGCAGTTCTTC
few	NA	TRBJ1-2	TRBV18	CASSPQGGWGYGYTF	TGTGCCAGCTCACCACAGGGAGGTTGGGGCTATGGCTACACCTTC
NA	NA	TRBJ2-3	TRBV10-3	CAAGGGGADTQYF	TGTGCCGCCGGGGGCGGGGGTGCAGATACGCAGTATTTT
NA	NA	TRBJ1-2	TRBV28	CASSLERGNYGYTF	TGTGCCAGCAGTTTAGAGCGGGGGAACTATGGCTACACCTTC
NA	NA	TRBJ2-3	TRBV4-3	CASSLGGTQYF	TGCGCCAGCAGCCTCGGCGGTACGCAGTATTTT
NA	NA	TRBJ1-2	TRBV2	CASRREGTNYGYTF	TGTGCCAGCAGGCGGGAGGGGACTAACTATGGCTACACCTTC
NA	TRBD2	TRBJ2-4	TRBV5-8	CASSLAPRGGYQNIQYF	TGTGCCAGCAGCTTGGCCCCGCGGGGGGGTTACCAAAACATTCAGTACTTC
once	NA	TRBJ1-3	TRBV30	CASDSQTGNTIYF	TGTGCCTCGGACAGCCAGACGGGAAACACCATATATTTT
NA	NA	TRBJ1-1	TRBV6-5	CASSFDSGLNTEAFF	TGTGCCAGCAGTTTCGATTCCGGATTGAACACTGAAGCTTTCTTT
NA	TRBD1	TRBJ1-6	TRBV9	CASSPPTGTGSPLHF	TGTGCCAGCAGCCCCCCGACAGGGACAGGGTCACCCCTCCACTTT
NA	NA	TRBJ2-7	TRBV11-2	CASSSLVAYEQYF	TGTGCCAGCAGCTCACTAGTAGCCTACGAGCAGTACTTC
NA	NA	TRBJ2-2	TRBV30	CAWRVFANTGELFF	TGTGCCTGGAGAGTCTTCGCGAACACCGGGGAGCTGTTTTTT
NA	NA	TRBJ2-3	TRBV29-1	CSVEGGPADTQYF	TGCAGCGTTGAGGGGGGCCCCGCAGATACGCAGTATTTT
few	NA	TRBJ1-2	TRBV7-8	CASSLAGTYGYTF	TGTGCCAGCAGCTTAGCGGGGACATATGGCTACACCTTC
NA	NA	TRBJ1-1	TRBV2	CASSEQGRAAFF	TGTGCCAGCAGTGAACAAGGACGAGCGGCTTTCTTT
NA	TRBD1	TRBJ2-7	TRBV7-9	CASPRHRGYEQYF	TGTGCCAGCCCTCGACACAGGGGGTACGAGCAGTACTTC
NA	TRBD1	TRBJ1-5	TRBV4-1	CASSQAGGFGNQPQHF	TGCGCCAGCAGCCAGGCAGGGGGATTTGGCAATCAGCCCCAGCATTTT
NA	TRBD1	TRBJ1-2	TRBV6-4	CASSRQGPPERSYGYTF	TGTGCCAGCAGTCGACAGGGCCCACCTGAGAGATCCTATGGCTACACCTTC
NA	TRBD1	TRBJ2-7	TRBV5-1	CASSLGGQFVEQYF	TGCGCCAGCAGCTTGGGGGGACAGTTCGTCGAGCAGTACTTC
NA	TRBD1	TRBJ2-7	TRBV27	CASSLGLDRGTYEQYF	TGTGCCAGCAGTTTAGGCTTGGACAGGGGAACCTACGAGCAGTACTTC
once	TRBD2	TRBJ2-1	TRBV19	CASSLAGEINEQFF	TGTGCCAGTAGTCTAGCGGGAGAAATCAATGAGCAGTTCTTC
NA	NA	TRBJ2-1	TRBV6-5	CASSYLDSQFF	TGTGCCAGCAGTTACCTGGATTCACAGTTCTTC
NA	NA	TRBJ1-2	TRBV18	CASSPPQGYGYGYTF	TGTGCCAGCTCACCACCCCAGGGGTACGGCTATGGCTACACCTTC
NA	TRBD2	TRBJ2-1	TRBV5-4	CASSLGSGTRNEQFF	TGTGCCAGCAGCTTGGGATCCGGGACTAGGAATGAGCAGTTCTTC
NA	NA	TRBJ2-1	TRBV4-1	CASSQDYRDEQFF	TGCGCCAGCAGCCAAGATTATAGGGATGAGCAGTTCTTC